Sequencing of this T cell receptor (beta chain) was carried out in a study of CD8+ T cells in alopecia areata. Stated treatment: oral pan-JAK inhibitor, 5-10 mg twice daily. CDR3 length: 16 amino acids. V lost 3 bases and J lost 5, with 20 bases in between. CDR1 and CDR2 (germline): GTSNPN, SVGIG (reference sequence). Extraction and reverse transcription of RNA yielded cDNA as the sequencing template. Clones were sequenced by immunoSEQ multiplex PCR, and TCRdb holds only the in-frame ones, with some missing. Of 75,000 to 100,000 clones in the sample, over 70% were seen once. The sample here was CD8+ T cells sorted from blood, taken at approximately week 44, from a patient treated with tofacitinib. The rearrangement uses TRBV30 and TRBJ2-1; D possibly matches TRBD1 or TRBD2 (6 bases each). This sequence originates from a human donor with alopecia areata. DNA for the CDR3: TGTGCCTGGAGCTCCCCCCTGGGGGGCCCAGACAATGAGCAGTTCTTC. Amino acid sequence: CAWSSPLGGPDNEQFF.